The subject of this entry is one T cell receptor (beta chain). Its antigen is not identified. Profiled with immunoSEQ multiplex PCR; TCRdb holds only in-frame clones, not every one. The sample includes 30,000 or so clones, 85% to 90% of them seen just once. This record belongs to a study of PD-1 blockade in classical Hodgkin lymphoma. Study-wide findings and caveats: As was reported, newly diagnosed patients showed lower baseline TCR diversity than healthy donors did.

The trim removed 2 bases at V and 9 bases at J, leaving 18 bases unmatched. CDR1 GTSNPN and CDR2 SVGIG come from the germline V gene (reference sequence). CDR3 length equals 16 residues. With no exception, relapse followed autologous stem cell transplantation in all patients, and brentuximab vedotin exposure varied. Thawed PBMCs were the source of CD4+ T cells, purified by magnetic negative selection. The sample in question was CD4+ T cells from blood, obtained at baseline. This TCR was sampled from a human donor with classical Hodgkin lymphoma. The chain employs TRBV30 and TRBJ2-7; 8 bases fit TRBD1. In DNA form, the CDR3 reads TGTGCCTGGAGTCGATCAGGGGGCGGATTCTCCCCATGGCAGTACTTC. It is translated as CAWSRSGGGFSPWQYF.